Below, 15 T cell receptor beta chains from the same sample are listed, as sequenced in a study of breast tumors, draining lymph nodes, adjacent tissues. Axillary draining lymph nodes of breast cancer patients supplied the node samples. TCRdb called the multiplex PCR reads again in MiXCR, with one record for every CDR3 protein. The table has hundreds of thousands of distinct CDR3 sequences, about a third seen once. Sequenced: axillary lymph node tissue. The receptors were gathered from a female donor with breast cancer. Some clones in this sample may be carry-over from other donors' samples.

This clonotype came up many times. This chain joins TRBV19 and TRBJ1-6; 7 bases are shared with TRBD1. CDR1 is LNHDA, CDR2 SQIVND, per germline (reference sequence). The CDR3 has 15 amino acids. J gave up 5 bases and V 10 bases, and 11 bases lay outside the gene matches. Here the CDR3 reads CATSVWDSNNSPLHF. DNA for the CDR3: TGTGCCACTTCCGTTTGGGACAGTAATAATTCACCCCTCCACTTT. Variable domain in full (rest from reference TRBV19 and TRBJ1-6): DGGITQSPKYLFRKEGQNVTLSCEQNLNHDAMYWYRQDPGQGLRLIYYSQIVNDFQKGDIAEGYSVSREKKESFPLTVTSAQKNPTAFYLCATSVWDSNNSPLHFGNGTRLTVT.

Ten or more counts support this clonotype. V and J are TRBV5-1 and TRBJ2-7; 15 bases map to TRBD2. This CDR3 has 16 residues. The J segment lost 7 bases and the V segment lost 1 base, leaving 6 bases of the junction unmatched. Looked up from germline, CDR1 is SGHRS and CDR2 is YFSETQ. CDR3 in amino acids: CASSLYPGLAGGEQYF. DNA of the CDR3: TGCGCCAGCAGCTTGTATCCGGGACTAGCGGGAGGAGAGCAGTACTTC.

This clonotype occurred many times. The CDR3 region has the DNA TGTGCCAGCAGCTACGGGACAGTTGAAAAACTGTTTTTT. Protein product: CASSYGTVEKLFF. The chain links TRBV7-9 to TRBJ1-4, with 7 nucleotides matching TRBD1. Germline V CDR1 and CDR2: SEHNR, FQNEAQ (reference sequence). V lost 4 bases, J lost 7 bases, and 3 bases stayed unmatched. This CDR3 has 13 amino acids.

This clonotype showed up many times. This chain connects TRBV7-2 to TRBJ1-2, with D possibly matching TRBD1 (6 bases). Trimming pared 4 bases from V and 6 bases from J, leaving 12 bases between. CDR1 and CDR2 from the germline V gene are SGHTA and FQGNSA. The CDR3 is made up of 13 amino acids. The CDR3 sequence: CASSSQGLDGYTF. CDR3 in DNA: TGTGCCAGCAGCTCACAGGGCTTGGATGGCTACACCTTC.

This clonotype was seen many times. The chain combines TRBV29-1 with TRBJ1-2; 7 bases match TRBD1. CDR1 and CDR2 from the germline V gene are SQVTM and ANQGSEA. The junction had 5 bases not matched to a gene; V was cut back by 0 bases and J by 7 bases. The CDR3 sequence is 13 residues long. For the CDR3, the DNA is TGCAGCGTTGAAGATAGGACAGGCGGTGGCTACACCTTC. This gives the protein CSVEDRTGGGYTF.

This rearrangement joins TRBV12-3 or TRBV12-4 to TRBJ2-3; perhaps TRBD2 as D (5 bases). Trimming removed 7 bases from V and 6 bases from J, with 14 bases in between. The CDR3 runs to 13 residues. CDR3 protein: CASNRGVGDTQYF. The CDR3 DNA reads as TGTGCCAGCAATCGGGGAGTGGGGGATACGCAGTATTTT.

The chain joins TRBV7-2 to TRBJ1-3; D not resolved. The CDR3 contains 17 residues. Germline V lookup: CDR1 SGHTA, CDR2 FQGNSA. The germline V and J ends were trimmed by 5 bases and 0 bases, with 17 bases remaining between them. CDR3 region: CASSEVGSPSSGNTIYF. In DNA, the CDR3 is TGTGCCAGCAGCGAAGTCGGCAGCCCTTCCTCTGGAAACACCATATATTTT.

This clonotype was seen repeatedly, ten times or more. This rearrangement joins TRBV5-8 to TRBJ1-2, with 12 bases identical to TRBD1. Germline CDR1 and CDR2: SGHTS and YDEGEE. Unmatched junction bases numbered 4, after V lost 4 bases and J lost 3 bases. There are 15 residues in the CDR3. For the CDR3, the DNA is TGTGCCAGCAGCCTCGGGACAGGGGGCGACTATGGCTACACCTTC. Its protein product is CASSLGTGGDYGYTF. The full variable domain, rest sourced from reference TRBV5-8 and TRBJ1-2, is EAGVTQSPTHLIKTRGQQATLRCSPISGHTSVYWYQQALGLGLQFLLWYDEGEERNRGNFPPRFSGRQFPNYSSELNVNALELEDSALYLCASSLGTGGDYGYTFGSGTRLTVV.

This clonotype was picked up many times. The chain carries TRBV5-1 and TRBJ2-5; 10 bases line up with TRBD1. The CDR3 extends over 16 amino acids. Losses at the gene ends were 0 bases for V and 3 bases for J; bases not matched to a gene: 5. Germline CDR1 is SGHRS and CDR2 is YFSETQ. CDR3 protein: CASSLGDRGTEETQYF. The CDR3 DNA sequence: TGCGCCAGCAGCTTGGGGGACAGGGGAACGGAAGAGACCCAGTACTTC.

This clonotype has at least ten counts. This chain links TRBV19 with TRBJ2-5, with D perhaps matching TRBD2 (6 bases). The CDR3 spans 14 residues. CDR1 and CDR2 from the germline V gene are LNHDA and SQIVND (reference sequence). Trimming pared 5 bases from V and 3 bases from J, leaving 13 bases between. CDR3 region: CASSYGGKEETQYF. CDR3 coding DNA: TGTGCCAGTAGTTACGGGGGTAAGGAAGAGACCCAGTACTTC.

This clonotype was detected ten times or more. The chain carries TRBV20-1 and TRBJ2-1, with TRBD2 matching 7 bases. The J segment lost 1 base and the V segment lost 3 bases, leaving 9 bases of the junction unmatched. CDR1 is DFQATT, CDR2 SNEGSKA, per germline (reference sequence). The CDR3 contains 16 residues. Here the CDR3 DNA reads TGCAGTGCTAGGAAGTCTAGCGGAAGATCCTACAATGAGCAGTTCTTC. It specifies CSARKSSGRSYNEQFF.

This clonotype was detected ten times or more. The chain is built from TRBV30 and TRBJ2-5, with D possibly matching TRBD1 (5 bases). V shed 2 bases and J shed 3 bases, with 16 bases lying between them. The CDR3 length is 15 residues. CDR1 and CDR2 from the germline V gene are GTSNPN and SVGIG (reference sequence). The CDR3 DNA reads TGTGCCTGGAGTTCCCAGGGTAGTAAAAAAGAGACCCAGTACTTC. Translated, it gives CAWSSQGSKKETQYF.

Many counts were recorded for this clonotype. The rearrangement links TRBV3-1 to TRBJ2-7; 8 bases match TRBD1. With V trimmed by 6 bases and J by 5 bases, 12 bases remained unmatched. CDR1 LGHDT and CDR2 YNNKEL come from the germline V gene (reference sequence). CDR3 size: 15 residues. The DNA of the CDR3 is TGTGCCAGCAGTTCACGCGGCAGGGGGCTTGACGAGCAGTACTTC. The encoded protein is CASSSRGRGLDEQYF.

This clonotype was observed many times. The chain is built from TRBV4-1 and TRBJ2-1; TRBD1 matches at 7 bases. This CDR3 is built from 16 residues. Germline loops: CDR1 MGHRA, CDR2 YSYEKL. V dropped 0 bases and J dropped 10; count of bases not matched to a gene: 12. The CDR3 DNA reads TGCGCCAGCAGCCAAGACCCAGGGGGTAGGGGAAAAGAGCAGTTCTTC. It specifies CASSQDPGGRGKEQFF.

This sequence joins TRBV24-1 and TRBJ2-3; D is unresolved. Per germline, CDR1 KGHDR and CDR2 SFDVKD. V was trimmed by 12 bases and J by 2 bases, leaving 38 bases between them. The length of the CDR3 is 21 residues. The CDR3, as DNA: TGTGCCTGCTCTTCAAGGACCAGACGAAGTCCTTCTGACACTTACACAGATACGCAGTATTTT. Translated: CACSSRTRRSPSDTYTDTQYF.